This is a list of T cell receptor beta chains from one sample in a study of blood T cell repertoires in COVID-19. Some clones are missing from TCRdb's copy, which holds only in-frame ones; the method was immunoSEQ multiplex PCR. In the table there are about 260,000 clones, 75% to 95% of which are singletons. The sample consisted of PBMCs or T cells enriched from blood (not recorded which). The source is a man in his forties or fifties who had been exposed to COVID-19. Each CDR3 is given with its conserved first and last residue. A D gene is named only where the DNA matches it firmly. Only part of the rows carry a size: once, few, many, or a class if the clone is expanded.

NA	TRBD2	TRBV5-1	TRBJ2-3	TGCGCCAGCAGCCCCCTCGTACTAGCGGGAGGAGGAACAGATACGCAGTATTTT	CASSPLVLAGGGTDTQYF
few	NA	TRBV9	TRBJ1-1	TGTGCCAGCAGCGTAGGTGGAGGGCCCACTGAAGCTTTCTTT	CASSVGGGPTEAFF
NA	NA	TRBV27	TRBJ2-7	TGTGCCAGCAGGCAATCCGGGGCGGGAACCAACTCCTACGAGCAGTACTTC	CASRQSGAGTNSYEQYF
NA	NA	TRBV6-5	TRBJ2-7	TGTGCCAGCAGCAGGACTCGAAACTACGAGCAGTACTTC	CASSRTRNYEQYF
NA	NA	TRBV11-2	TRBJ2-3	TGTGCCAGCAGCTTAGAGGCCCTAGCTATTTCTGATACGCAGTATTTT	CASSLEALAISDTQYF
NA	NA	TRBV7-9	TRBJ1-5	TGTGCCAGCAGCCTTGGAGGACAGCACCGAGGGGAGCCCCAGCATTTT	CASSLGGQHRGEPQHF
NA	NA	TRBV27	TRBJ2-7	TGTGCCAGCAGTTTATCCCCCAGCTACGAGCAGTACTTC	CASSLSPSYEQYF
NA	TRBD1	TRBV28	TRBJ1-4	TGTGCCAGCAGTTTCAGGGGGGAGTTCGAAAAACTGTTTTTT	CASSFRGEFEKLFF
NA	TRBD1	TRBV13	TRBJ1-1	TGTGCCAGCAGCTTAGAGGGACAGGGTAGGGTGAACACTGAAGCTTTCTTT	CASSLEGQGRVNTEAFF
NA	TRBD2	TRBV5-1	TRBJ2-7	TGCGCCAGCAGCTTGCAGCGGGAGGGTGGAGAGCAGTACTTC	CASSLQREGGEQYF
NA	TRBD1	TRBV3-1/TRBV3-2	TRBJ2-5	TGTGCCAGCAGCTATGCGGACAGGGGTGAAGAGACCCAGTACTTC	CASSYADRGEETQYF
NA	TRBD1	TRBV12-3/TRBV12-4	TRBJ1-1	TGTGCCAGCAGTACCACAGGGGGCACTGAAGCTTTCTTT	CASSTTGGTEAFF
NA	TRBD1	TRBV27	TRBJ1-2	TGTGCCAGCAGTTTTTTCCCGGGACAGGGACTCTATGGCTACACCTTC	CASSFFPGQGLYGYTF
NA	TRBD1	TRBV19	TRBJ2-7	TGTGCCAGTAGTTTCCGGGACAGGGATTACGAGCAGTACTTC	CASSFRDRDYEQYF
NA	NA	TRBV28	TRBJ2-1	TGTGCCAGCAGTTCCCCCCTTCCTCCCGGTGAGCAGTTCTTC	CASSSPLPPGEQFF
NA	NA	TRBV5-1	TRBJ1-1	TGCGCCAGCAGCTTGGGCAGGCCCTACACTGAAGCTTTCTTT	CASSLGRPYTEAFF
NA	NA	TRBV9	TRBJ1-1	TGTGCCAGCAGCTCCCGGACAGAGAGTACTGAAGCTTTCTTT	CASSSRTESTEAFF
NA	NA	TRBV19	TRBJ1-5	TGTGCCAGTAGTATAAGACAGGGCAATCAGCCCCAGCATTTT	CASSIRQGNQPQHF
NA	NA	TRBV5-1	TRBJ1-4	TGCGCCAGCAGCCCCCCAACGGGGTCAAACGGAAAACTGTTTTTT	CASSPPTGSNGKLFF
NA	TRBD2	TRBV12-3/TRBV12-4	TRBJ2-1	TGTGCCAGCAGTCCAAAGCGGGGTAGCCATTTCTTC	CASSPKRGSHFF
NA	NA	TRBV30	TRBJ1-2	TGTGCCTGGAGTGTTGGGGGCTTCATCTATGGCTACACCTTC	CAWSVGGFIYGYTF
NA	NA	TRBV28	TRBJ2-1	TGTGCCAGCAGTCCCCGGGACTGGAACAATGAGCAGTTCTTC	CASSPRDWNNEQFF
few	NA	TRBV11-1	TRBJ1-6	TGTGCCAGCAGCTTAGCCAGGGGAGATAATTCACCCCTCCACTTT	CASSLARGDNSPLHF
NA	NA	TRBV5-8	TRBJ1-5	TGTGCCAGCAGCTTGCTCCAGGGTGGCAATCAGCCCCAGCATTTT	CASSLLQGGNQPQHF
NA	NA	TRBV29-1	TRBJ1-1	TGCAGCGCCCCTGACAGACATGAAGCTTTCTTT	CSAPDRHEAFF
NA	TRBD1	TRBV2	TRBJ1-2	TGTGCCAGCAGTGAAGAGTCCCGGCAGGGGGCAGGCTACACCTTC	CASSEESRQGAGYTF
NA	NA	TRBV6-2/TRBV6-3	TRBJ1-5	TGTGCCAGCAGTTACCCTACCGACTCCTACCTTTTTCAGCCCCAGCATTTT	CASSYPTDSYLFQPQHF
NA	TRBD2	TRBV11-2	TRBJ2-2	TGTGCCAGCAGCTTACTTAGCGGGGTGCACACCGGGGAGCTGTTTTTT	CASSLLSGVHTGELFF
few	TRBD1	TRBV7-6	TRBJ1-1	TGTGCCAGCAGCTTAGAGGGGGCGTTGAACACTGAAGCTTTCTTT	CASSLEGALNTEAFF
NA	TRBD2	TRBV24-1	TRBJ2-1	TGTGCCACCAGTGATTTAAGGACTAGCGGGAGAAACGACAATGAGCAGTTCTTC	CATSDLRTSGRNDNEQFF
NA	TRBD1	TRBV28	TRBJ2-2	TGTGCCAGCAGTCCCCCTACCGGGACAGGGGGCACGGGGGAGCTGTTTTTT	CASSPPTGTGGTGELFF
NA	TRBD1	TRBV5-1	TRBJ1-1	TGCGCCAGCAGCCCCGGGACAGGGCTAAGCTCGGAAGCTTTCTTT	CASSPGTGLSSEAFF
NA	TRBD2	TRBV12-5	TRBJ2-2	TGTGCTAGTGCCCTATGGGGGGAGGGAGGCACCGGGGAGCTGTTTTTT	CASALWGEGGTGELFF
NA	TRBD2	TRBV6-6	TRBJ2-7	TGTGCCAGCAGTCACCTGGGACTAGCGGCCCTACGCGAGCAGTACTTC	CASSHLGLAALREQYF
few	NA	TRBV9	TRBJ1-2	TGTGCCAGCAGCCCAAAGGGAGGGATCGGCTACACCTTC	CASSPKGGIGYTF
few	TRBD1	TRBV2	TRBJ2-7	TGTGCCAGCAGTACACAGGGGGAATCCTACGAGCAGTACTTC	CASSTQGESYEQYF
NA	NA	TRBV7-3	TRBJ1-1	TGTGCCAGCAGCGCCGGGGGAATGAACACTGAAGCTTTCTTT	CASSAGGMNTEAFF
NA	NA	TRBV19	TRBJ2-5	TGTGCCAGTAGTGTCGTCGGCGGGCAGGAGGAGACCCAGTACTTC	CASSVVGGQEETQYF
NA	TRBD2	TRBV6-2/TRBV6-3	TRBJ2-4	TGTGCCAGCAGTTGGGAAATAGCGGGAGATGTCAAAAACATTCAGTACTTC	CASSWEIAGDVKNIQYF
NA	NA	TRBV9	TRBJ2-7	TGTGCCAGCAGCCCCTCGGACTCTTCCGAGCAGTACTTC	CASSPSDSSEQYF
NA	NA	TRBV27	TRBJ2-4	TGTGCCAGCAAGCAGGTTCTAGCCAAAAACATTCAGTACTTC	CASKQVLAKNIQYF
NA	TRBD1	TRBV6-5	TRBJ2-1	TGTGCCAGCAGCTTGCGACAGGGGTCCTACAATGAGCAGTTCTTC	CASSLRQGSYNEQFF
NA	TRBD2	TRBV29-1	TRBJ2-2	TGCAGCGTGCCGGGACTATACACCGGGGAGCTGTTTTTT	CSVPGLYTGELFF
NA	TRBD1	TRBV19	TRBJ1-4	TGTGCCAGTAAAGGACAGGGGGGTTATCGAGCTAATGAAAAACTGTTTTTT	CASKGQGGYRANEKLFF
once	TRBD1	TRBV28	TRBJ1-4	TGTGCCAGCAGTTTAGAGGGGGCCCCCGAAAAACTGTTTTTT	CASSLEGAPEKLFF
once	NA	TRBV19	TRBJ2-2	TGTGCCAGTAGTACGCGCAGGGTAATCACCGGGGAGCTGTTTTTT	CASSTRRVITGELFF
NA	NA	TRBV12-3/TRBV12-4	TRBJ1-1	TGTGCCAGCAGCCTGCGGGGGGTAGAGGCTTTCTTT	CASSLRGVEAFF
NA	NA	TRBV12-3/TRBV12-4	TRBJ2-7	TGTGCCAGCAGTTTCGGGGGATCCTACGAGCAGTACTTC	CASSFGGSYEQYF
NA	TRBD1	TRBV29-1	TRBJ1-4	TGCAGCGCCCGAACCGGGACAGGGAATGAAAAACTGTTTTTT	CSARTGTGNEKLFF
NA	NA	TRBV5-1	TRBJ1-6	TGCGCCAGCACGTCAAACGGGTACGATAATTCACCCCTCCACTTT	CASTSNGYDNSPLHF
NA	NA	TRBV5-1	TRBJ2-2	TGCGCCACCCGACCAACCTATCCGACCACGGGGACCGGGGAGCTGTTTTTT	CATRPTYPTTGTGELFF
NA	TRBD1	TRBV5-1	TRBJ1-1	TGCGCCAGCAGCAAGGGACAGGGTGGAACTGAAGCTTTCTTT	CASSKGQGGTEAFF
NA	TRBD2	TRBV4-3	TRBJ2-5	TGCGCCAGCAGCCAAGCACGGACTAGCGGTTATCAAGAGACCCAGTACTTC	CASSQARTSGYQETQYF
NA	NA	TRBV19	TRBJ1-2	TGTGCCAGTAGTATGAGTGGAGGAGAAGGGTATGGCTACACCTTC	CASSMSGGEGYGYTF
once	TRBD1	TRBV4-3	TRBJ2-7	TGCGCCAGCAGCCTCATTAGGGGGCCCTCCTACGAGCAGTACTTC	CASSLIRGPSYEQYF